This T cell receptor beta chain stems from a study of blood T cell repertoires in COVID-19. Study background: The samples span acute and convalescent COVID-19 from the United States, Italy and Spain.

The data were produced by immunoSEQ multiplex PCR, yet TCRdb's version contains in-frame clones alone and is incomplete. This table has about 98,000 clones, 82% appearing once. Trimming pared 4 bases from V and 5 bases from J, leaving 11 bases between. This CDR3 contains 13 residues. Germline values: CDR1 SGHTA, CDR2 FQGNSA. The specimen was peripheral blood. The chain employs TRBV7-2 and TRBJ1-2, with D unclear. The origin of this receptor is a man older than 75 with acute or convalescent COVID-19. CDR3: CASSSHRGYGYTF. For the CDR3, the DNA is TGTGCCAGCAGCTCCCACCGAGGGTATGGCTACACCTTC.